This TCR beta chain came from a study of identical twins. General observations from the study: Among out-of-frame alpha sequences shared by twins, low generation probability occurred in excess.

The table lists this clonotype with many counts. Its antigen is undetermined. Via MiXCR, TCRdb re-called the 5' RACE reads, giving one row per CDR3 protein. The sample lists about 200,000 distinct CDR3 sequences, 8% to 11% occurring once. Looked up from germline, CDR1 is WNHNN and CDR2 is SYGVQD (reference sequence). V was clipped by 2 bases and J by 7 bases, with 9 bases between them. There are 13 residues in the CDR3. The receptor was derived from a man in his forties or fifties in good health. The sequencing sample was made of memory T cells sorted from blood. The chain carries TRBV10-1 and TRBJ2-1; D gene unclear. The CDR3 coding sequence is TGCGCCAGCAGTGAGGCATTAGGGAATGAGCAGTTCTTC. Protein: CASSEALGNEQFF.